These 2 T cell receptor beta chains originate from one sample sequenced in a study of shared clonotypes between healthy human individuals. Produced via immunoSEQ multiplex PCR; TCRdb's table is partial and in-frame only. Found here are about 2.4 million clones, over 85% of them singletons; the top ten hold 0.35% to 0.45%. The sample taken for sequencing was naive CD4+ T cells from PBMCs. Subset: CD45RA+ positively selected. These receptor sequences come from a man between 18 and 35 years old in good health. Some clones in this sample may be carry-over from other donors' samples.

The rearrangement joins TRBV6-5 to TRBJ2-7; maybe TRBD1 (5 bases). CDR3 length equals 14 residues. Germline V lookup: CDR1 MNHEY, CDR2 SVGAGI. V lost 10 bases and J 4 bases, leaving 20 bases between the germline ends. CDR3 DNA: TGTGCCACTCGCAGGCAGCCACAGGCGTACGAGCAGTACTTC. It encodes CATRRQPQAYEQYF.

The chain links TRBV27 to TRBJ2-7; 10 positions match TRBD2. The CDR3 has 17 amino acids. V was clipped by 4 bases and J by 0 bases; unmatched bases: 9. The germline gives CDR1 MNHEY, CDR2 SMNVEV (reference sequence). This CDR3 is CASSSLWTSGPSYEQYF. The DNA for the CDR3 is TGTGCCAGCAGTTCACTATGGACTAGCGGACCCTCCTACGAGCAGTACTTC.